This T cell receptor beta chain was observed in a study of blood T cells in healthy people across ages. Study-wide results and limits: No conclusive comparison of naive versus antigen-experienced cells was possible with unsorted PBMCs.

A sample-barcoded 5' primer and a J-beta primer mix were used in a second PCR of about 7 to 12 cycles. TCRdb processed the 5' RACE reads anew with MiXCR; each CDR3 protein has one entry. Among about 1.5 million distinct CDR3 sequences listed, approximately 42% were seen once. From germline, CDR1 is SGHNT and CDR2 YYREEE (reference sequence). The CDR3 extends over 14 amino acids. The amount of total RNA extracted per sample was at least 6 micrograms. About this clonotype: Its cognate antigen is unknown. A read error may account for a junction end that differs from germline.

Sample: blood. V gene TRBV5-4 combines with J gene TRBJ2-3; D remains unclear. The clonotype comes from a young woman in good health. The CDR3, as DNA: TGTGCCAGCCGCTTGGGTTGGGTCGAAGATACGCAGTATTTT. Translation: CASRLGWVEDTQYF.